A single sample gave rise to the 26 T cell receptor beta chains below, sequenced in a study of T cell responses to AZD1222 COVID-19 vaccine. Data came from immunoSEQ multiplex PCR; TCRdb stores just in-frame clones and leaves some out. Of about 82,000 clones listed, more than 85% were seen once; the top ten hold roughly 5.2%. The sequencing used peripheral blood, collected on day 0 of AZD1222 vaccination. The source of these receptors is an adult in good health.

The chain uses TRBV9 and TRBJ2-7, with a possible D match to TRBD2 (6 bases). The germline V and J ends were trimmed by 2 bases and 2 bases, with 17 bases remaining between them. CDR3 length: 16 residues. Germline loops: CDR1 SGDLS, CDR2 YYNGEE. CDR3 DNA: TGTGCCAGCAGCGTTACGTGGGGGGTCCAAACCTACGAGCAGTACTTC. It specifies CASSVTWGVQTYEQYF.

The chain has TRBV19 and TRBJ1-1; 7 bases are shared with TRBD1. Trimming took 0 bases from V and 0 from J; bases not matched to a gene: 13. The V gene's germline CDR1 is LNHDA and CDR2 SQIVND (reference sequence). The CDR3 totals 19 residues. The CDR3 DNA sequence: TGTGCCAGTAGTATAGATAGGACAGGAAACATTTTTATGAACACTGAAGCTTTCTTT. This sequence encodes CASSIDRTGNIFMNTEAFF.

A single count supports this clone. This CDR3 is CAWAGGRFNEQFF. The CDR3 DNA follows: TGTGCCTGGGCCGGGGGCCGTTTCAATGAGCAGTTCTTC. The genes are TRBV30 and TRBJ2-1; possibly TRBD1 or TRBD2 for D (6 bases each). Trimming took off 5 bases at V and 6 bases at J, with 14 bases between the two ends. CDR1 is GTSNPN, CDR2 SVGIG, per germline (reference sequence). The CDR3 spans 13 residues.

The CDR3 protein is CASSHPAGVYGYTF. As DNA, the CDR3 is TGTGCCAGCAGCCACCCGGCCGGGGTTTATGGCTACACCTTC. The chain uses TRBV5-6 and TRBJ1-2; D unclear. Trimming left V 4 bases short and J 5 bases short, with 15 bases between. Germline values: CDR1 SGHDT, CDR2 YYEEEE. CDR3 size: 14 residues.

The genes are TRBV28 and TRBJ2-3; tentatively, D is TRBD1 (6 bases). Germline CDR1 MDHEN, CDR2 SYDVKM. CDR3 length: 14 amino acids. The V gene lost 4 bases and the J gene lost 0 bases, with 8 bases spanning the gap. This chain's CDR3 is CASSWGHSTDTQYF. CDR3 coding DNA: TGTGCCAGCAGTTGGGGACATAGCACAGATACGCAGTATTTT.

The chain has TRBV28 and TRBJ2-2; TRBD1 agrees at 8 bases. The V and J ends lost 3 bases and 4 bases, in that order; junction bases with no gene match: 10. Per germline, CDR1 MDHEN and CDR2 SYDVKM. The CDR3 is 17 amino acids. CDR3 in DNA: TGTGCCAGCAGTTTGCCCAGGGGGCCCGCGGCCACCGGGGAGCTGTTTTTT. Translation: CASSLPRGPAATGELFF. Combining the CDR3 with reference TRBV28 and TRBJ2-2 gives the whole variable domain DVKVTQSSRYLVKRTGEKVFLECVQDMDHENMFWYRQDPGLGLRLIYFSYDVKMKEKGDIPEGYSVSREKKERFSLILESASTNQTSMYLCASSLPRGPAATGELFFGEGSRLTVL.

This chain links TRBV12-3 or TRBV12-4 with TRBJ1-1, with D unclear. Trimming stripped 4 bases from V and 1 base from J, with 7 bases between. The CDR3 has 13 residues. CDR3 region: CASSSQRNTEAFF. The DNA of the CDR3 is TGTGCCAGCAGTTCCCAGAGGAACACTGAAGCTTTCTTT.

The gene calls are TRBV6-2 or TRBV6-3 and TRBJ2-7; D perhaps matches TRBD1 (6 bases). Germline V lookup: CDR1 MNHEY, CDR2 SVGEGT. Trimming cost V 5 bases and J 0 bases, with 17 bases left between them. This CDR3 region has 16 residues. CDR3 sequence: CASSPLTGRSSYEQYF. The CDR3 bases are TGTGCCAGCAGTCCCCTGACAGGCAGAAGCTCCTACGAGCAGTACTTC.

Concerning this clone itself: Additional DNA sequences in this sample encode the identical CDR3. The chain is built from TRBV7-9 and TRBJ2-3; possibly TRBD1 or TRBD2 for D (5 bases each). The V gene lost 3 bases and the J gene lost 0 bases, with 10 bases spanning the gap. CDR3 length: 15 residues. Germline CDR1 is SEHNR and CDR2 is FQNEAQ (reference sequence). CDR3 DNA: TGTGCCAGCAGCTTCGTTGGGGGTAGCACAGATACGCAGTATTTT. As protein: CASSFVGGSTDTQYF.

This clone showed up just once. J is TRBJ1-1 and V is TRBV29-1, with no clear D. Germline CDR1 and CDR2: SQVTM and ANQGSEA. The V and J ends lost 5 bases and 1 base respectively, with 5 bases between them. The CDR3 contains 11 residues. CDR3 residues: CSVPQNTEAFF. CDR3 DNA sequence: TGCAGCGTTCCCCAGAACACTGAAGCTTTCTTT. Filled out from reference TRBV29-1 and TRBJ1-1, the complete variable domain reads SAVISQKPSRDICQRGTSLTIQCQVDSQVTMMFWYRQQPGQSLTLIATANQGSEATYESGFVIDKFPISRPNLTFSTLTVSNMSPEDSSIYLCSVPQNTEAFFGQGTRLTVV.

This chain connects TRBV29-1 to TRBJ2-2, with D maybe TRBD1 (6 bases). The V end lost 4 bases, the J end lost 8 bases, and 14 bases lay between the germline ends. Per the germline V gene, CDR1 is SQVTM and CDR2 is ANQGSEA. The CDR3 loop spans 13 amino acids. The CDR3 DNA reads TGCAGCGTTGCACTAGACAGGTCTGGGGAGCTGTTTTTT. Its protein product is CSVALDRSGELFF.

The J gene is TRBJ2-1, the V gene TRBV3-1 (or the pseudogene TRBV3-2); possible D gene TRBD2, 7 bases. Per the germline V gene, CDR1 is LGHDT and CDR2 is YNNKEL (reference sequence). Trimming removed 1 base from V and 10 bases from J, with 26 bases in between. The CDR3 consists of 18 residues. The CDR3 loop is CASSQGGTPVAGSMEQFF. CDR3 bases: TGTGCCAGCAGCCAAGGTGGGACACCGGTAGCGGGCTCCATGGAGCAGTTCTTC.

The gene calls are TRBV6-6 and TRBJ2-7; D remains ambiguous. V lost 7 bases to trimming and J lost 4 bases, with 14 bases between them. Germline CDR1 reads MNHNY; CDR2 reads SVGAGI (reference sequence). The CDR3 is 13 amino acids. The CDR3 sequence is CASKERDFYEQYF. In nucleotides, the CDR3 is TGTGCCAGCAAGGAGCGAGACTTTTACGAGCAGTACTTC.

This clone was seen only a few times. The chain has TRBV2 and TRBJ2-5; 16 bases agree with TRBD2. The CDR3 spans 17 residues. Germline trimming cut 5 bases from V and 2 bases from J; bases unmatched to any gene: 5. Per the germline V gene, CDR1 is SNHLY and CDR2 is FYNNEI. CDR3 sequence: CASSPGTSGGGQETQYF. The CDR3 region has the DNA TGTGCCAGCAGTCCGGGGACTAGCGGGGGGGGACAAGAGACCCAGTACTTC.

This CDR3 reads CASSPPGHYYEQYF. The DNA for the CDR3 is TGTGCCAGCAGCCCGCCCGGACATTACTACGAGCAGTACTTC. The chain joins TRBV3-1 (or the pseudogene TRBV3-2) to TRBJ2-7; tentative D call: TRBD1 (5 bases). The CDR3 length is 14 residues. CDR1 is LGHDT, CDR2 YNNKEL, per germline (reference sequence). The V end lost 4 bases, the J end lost 3 bases, and 13 bases lay between the germline ends.

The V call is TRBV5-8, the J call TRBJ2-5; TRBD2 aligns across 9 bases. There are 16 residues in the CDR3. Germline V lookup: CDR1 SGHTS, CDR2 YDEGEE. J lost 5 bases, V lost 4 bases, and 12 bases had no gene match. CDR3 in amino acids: CASSNGGGGAWETQYF. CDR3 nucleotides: TGTGCCAGCAGCAACGGAGGCGGGGGGGCCTGGGAGACCCAGTACTTC.

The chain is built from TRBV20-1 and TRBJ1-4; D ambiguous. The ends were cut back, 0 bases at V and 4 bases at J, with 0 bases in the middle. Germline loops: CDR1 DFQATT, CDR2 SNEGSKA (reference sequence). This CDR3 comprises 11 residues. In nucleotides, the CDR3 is TGCAGTGCTAGAGATAATGAAAAACTGTTTTTT. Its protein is CSARDNEKLFF.

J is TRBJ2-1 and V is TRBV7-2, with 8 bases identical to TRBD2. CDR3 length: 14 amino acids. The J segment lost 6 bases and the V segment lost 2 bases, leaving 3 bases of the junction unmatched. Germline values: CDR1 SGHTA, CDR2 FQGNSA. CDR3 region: CASSLTSGTNEQFF. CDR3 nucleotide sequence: TGTGCCAGCAGCTTAACTAGCGGCACCAATGAGCAGTTCTTC.

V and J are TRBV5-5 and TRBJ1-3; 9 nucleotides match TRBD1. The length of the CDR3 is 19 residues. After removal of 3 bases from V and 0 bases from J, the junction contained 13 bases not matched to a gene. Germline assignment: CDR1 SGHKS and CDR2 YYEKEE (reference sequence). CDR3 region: CASSYRPPGTGNSGNTIYF. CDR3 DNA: TGTGCCAGCAGCTACCGACCTCCCGGGACAGGGAACTCTGGAAACACCATATATTTT. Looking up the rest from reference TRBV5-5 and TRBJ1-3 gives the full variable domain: DAGVTQSPTHLIKTRGQQVTLRCSPISGHKSVSWYQQVLGQGPQFIFQYYEKEERGRGNFPDRFSARQFPNYSSELNVNALLLGDSALYLCASSYRPPGTGNSGNTIYFGEGSWLTVV.

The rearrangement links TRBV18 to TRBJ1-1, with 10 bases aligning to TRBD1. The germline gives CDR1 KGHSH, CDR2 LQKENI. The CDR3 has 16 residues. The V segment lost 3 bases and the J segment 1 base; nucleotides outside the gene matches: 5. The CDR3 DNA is TGTGCCAGCTCACCGACAGGGGGCTTGGAGAACACTGAAGCTTTCTTT. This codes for CASSPTGGLENTEAFF.

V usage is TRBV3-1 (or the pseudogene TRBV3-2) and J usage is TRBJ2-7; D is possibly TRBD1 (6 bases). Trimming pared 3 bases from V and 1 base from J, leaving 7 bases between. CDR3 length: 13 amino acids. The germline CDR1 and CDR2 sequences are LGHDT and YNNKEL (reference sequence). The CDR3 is CASSHRGSYEQYF. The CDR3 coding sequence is TGTGCCAGCAGCCACAGGGGTTCCTACGAGCAGTACTTC.

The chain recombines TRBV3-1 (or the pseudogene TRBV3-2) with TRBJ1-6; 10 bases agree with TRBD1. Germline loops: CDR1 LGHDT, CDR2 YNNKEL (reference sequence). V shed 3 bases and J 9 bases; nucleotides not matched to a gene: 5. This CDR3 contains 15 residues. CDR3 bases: TGTGCCAGCAGCCAGATCGGGACAGGGGCTTCACCCCTCCACTTT. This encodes CASSQIGTGASPLHF.

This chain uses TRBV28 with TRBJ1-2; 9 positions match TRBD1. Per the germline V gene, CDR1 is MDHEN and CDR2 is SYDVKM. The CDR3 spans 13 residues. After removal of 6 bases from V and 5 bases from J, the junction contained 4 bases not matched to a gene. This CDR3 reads CASRLGTGYGYTF. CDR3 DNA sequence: TGTGCCAGCAGATTAGGGACAGGGTATGGCTACACCTTC.

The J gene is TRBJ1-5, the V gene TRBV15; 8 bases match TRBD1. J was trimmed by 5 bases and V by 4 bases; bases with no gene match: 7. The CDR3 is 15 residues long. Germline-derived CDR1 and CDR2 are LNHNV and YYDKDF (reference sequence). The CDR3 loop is CATSKDRELYQPQHF. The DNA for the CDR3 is TGTGCCACCAGCAAGGACAGGGAGCTTTATCAGCCCCAGCATTTT.

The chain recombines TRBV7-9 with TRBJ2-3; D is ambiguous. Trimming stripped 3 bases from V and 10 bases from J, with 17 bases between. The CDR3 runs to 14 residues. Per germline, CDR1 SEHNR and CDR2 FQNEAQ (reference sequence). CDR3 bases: TGTGCCAGCAGCTTCGGAATGGATGGGTTGGCGCAGTATTTT. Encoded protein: CASSFGMDGLAQYF.

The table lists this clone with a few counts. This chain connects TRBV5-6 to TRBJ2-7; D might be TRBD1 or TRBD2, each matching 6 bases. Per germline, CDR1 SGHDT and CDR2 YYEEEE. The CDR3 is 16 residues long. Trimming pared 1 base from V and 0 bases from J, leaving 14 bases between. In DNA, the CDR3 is TGTGCCAGCAGCTTGTCGGTCAGGGGACTCTCCTACGAGCAGTACTTC. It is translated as CASSLSVRGLSYEQYF.